These 20 T cell receptor beta chains were sequenced from one sample in a study of T cells after yellow fever vaccination. TCRdb re-called the 5' RACE reads with MiXCR, one entry per CDR3 protein. The table shows more than 450,000 distinct CDR3 sequences, with around a fifth occurring only once. The input for sequencing was PBMCs, taken approximately 20 days after the first yellow fever vaccination. All receptors derive from a man younger than 35 who received the YFV17D yellow fever vaccine.

This clonotype was counted only a few times. The J gene is TRBJ1-5, the V gene TRBV12-3 or TRBV12-4; D remains unclear. V dropped 3 bases and J dropped 10 bases, with 10 bases sitting between them. This CDR3 spans 12 amino acids. The CDR3 sequence: CASSLQVVPQHF. CDR3 DNA: TGTGCCAGCAGTTTGCAAGTCGTACCCCAGCATTTT.

The chain joins TRBV6-1 to TRBJ2-7, with TRBD1 matching over 9 bases. This CDR3 is 15 amino acids long. The J segment lost 6 bases and the V segment lost 2 bases, leaving 8 bases of the junction unmatched. The germline V gene encodes CDR1 MNHNS and CDR2 SASEGT. The CDR3 DNA is TGTGCCAGCAGTGAATCCGGGACAGGGACGTCCGAGCAGTACTTC. It codes for CASSESGTGTSEQYF.

This clonotype occurred once. The chain carries TRBV7-2 and TRBJ2-5; 12 positions match TRBD1. The V gene's germline CDR1 is SGHTA and CDR2 FQGNSA. The trim removed 4 bases at V and 4 bases at J, leaving 4 bases unmatched. The CDR3 length is 15 residues. This CDR3 is CASSSGDRGLETQYF. The CDR3, as DNA: TGTGCCAGCAGCTCAGGGGACAGGGGGCTAGAGACCCAGTACTTC.

This sequence joins TRBV5-1 and TRBJ1-1; D not resolved. Germline V gene sequence: CDR1 SGHRS, CDR2 YFSETQ. The CDR3 runs to 13 residues. Trimming left V 3 bases short and J 3 bases short, with 9 bases between. The CDR3 coding sequence is TGCGCCAGCAGCTCCGCGAGAGACACTGAAGCTTTCTTT. As protein: CASSSARDTEAFF.

V is TRBV7-9 and J is TRBJ1-1; D not certain. Trimming removed 5 bases from V and 11 bases from J, with 15 bases in between. Germline V gives CDR1 SEHNR, CDR2 FQNEAQ (reference sequence). The CDR3 totals 12 residues. The CDR3 protein is CASSPDPSPAFF. As DNA, the CDR3 is TGTGCCAGCAGCCCTGACCCCTCCCCCGCTTTCTTT.

V and J are TRBV20-1 and TRBJ2-5; no firm D call. Trimming removed 0 bases at V and 5 bases at J, with 13 bases between. CDR1 DFQATT and CDR2 SNEGSKA come from the germline V gene (reference sequence). The CDR3 has 14 amino acids. The CDR3 nucleotides read TGCAGTGCTAGAGATCCTCGCGTCGGGGAGACCCAGTACTTC. Translation: CSARDPRVGETQYF.

The chain recombines TRBV7-8 with TRBJ1-1; D ambiguous. The CDR3 has 16 residues. Trimming removed 2 bases from V and 1 base from J, with 14 bases in between. Germline CDR1 and CDR2: SGHVS and FQNEAQ. The CDR3 loop is CASSLIGPRPNTEAFF. In DNA, the CDR3 is TGTGCCAGCAGCTTAATCGGGCCTCGACCGAACACTGAAGCTTTCTTT.

This clonotype was seen a few times. The rearrangement uses TRBV29-1 and TRBJ2-3; D is unclear. The germline gives CDR1 SQVTM, CDR2 ANQGSEA. CDR3 length: 12 amino acids. Trimming pared 8 bases from V and 5 bases from J, leaving 14 bases between. The DNA of the CDR3 is TGCAGCAGCGTACAGACGGAAGATACGCAGTATTTT. This translates into CSSVQTEDTQYF.

V is TRBV4-3 and J is TRBJ2-1; TRBD2 agrees at 10 bases. Trimming cost V 2 bases and J 5 bases; bases outside gene matches: 6. This CDR3 has 16 residues. From germline, CDR1 is LGHNA and CDR2 YSLEER. CDR3 protein: CASSQRSGGPNNEQFF. DNA of the CDR3: TGCGCCAGCAGCCAACGTAGCGGGGGGCCCAACAATGAGCAGTTCTTC.

This clonotype was picked up a small number of times. The rearrangement links TRBV4-1 to TRBJ1-1, with TRBD1 matching over 8 bases. CDR3 length: 16 residues. V gave up 0 bases and J gave up 5 bases; unmatched junction bases: 8. Germline V gene lookup returns CDR1 MGHRA and CDR2 YSYEKL. CDR3 protein: CASSQEPGGVGTEAFF. CDR3 coding DNA: TGCGCCAGCAGCCAAGAACCAGGGGGCGTTGGTACTGAAGCTTTCTTT.

The table lists this clonotype with many counts. The rearrangement joins TRBV5-6 to TRBJ1-3; tentatively, D is TRBD1 (6 bases). V gave up 4 bases and J gave up 3 bases, with 8 bases separating them. The CDR3 runs to 13 residues. Germline values: CDR1 SGHDT, CDR2 YYEEEE. CDR3 nucleotides: TGTGCCAGCAGCACGACAGGTGGAAACACCATATATTTT. Its translation: CASSTTGGNTIYF.

The J gene is TRBJ2-7, the V gene TRBV20-1, with TRBD2 matching over 11 bases. Trimming at V came to 5 bases and at J to 0 bases, leaving 9 bases not matched to a gene. Germline V CDR1 and CDR2: DFQATT, SNEGSKA (reference sequence). The CDR3 loop spans 16 amino acids. Here the CDR3 reads CSASSRLAGSSYEQYF. Written as DNA, the CDR3 is TGCAGTGCTTCCTCTCGACTAGCGGGGAGCTCCTACGAGCAGTACTTC.

The V and J genes are TRBV4-2 and TRBJ2-7; 11 bases fit TRBD2. Germline V gene data show CDR1 as LGHNA and CDR2 as YNFKEQ. CDR3 length: 15 amino acids. After removal of 3 bases from V and 5 bases from J, the junction contained 6 bases not matched to a gene. Here the CDR3 reads CASSQVSGGVDEQYF. CDR3 bases: TGTGCCAGCAGCCAGGTTAGCGGGGGGGTGGACGAGCAGTACTTC.

This clonotype was picked up many times. One end of the junction varies from germline; a read error may be responsible. This chain links TRBV5-1 with TRBJ2-3, with unresolved D. Germline values: CDR1 SGHRS, CDR2 YFSETQ. CDR3 size: 14 residues. CDR3 coding DNA: TGCGCCAGCAGGTTGGAGACTAGCACAGATACGCAGTATTTT. It is translated as CASRLETSTDTQYF.

This clonotype was recorded a few times. This sequence joins TRBV29-1 and TRBJ2-1; 11 bases agree with TRBD2. CDR3 length: 14 residues. The germline gives CDR1 SQVTM, CDR2 ANQGSEA. Unmatched junction bases numbered 6, after V lost 8 bases and J lost 3 bases. CDR3 sequence reads: CSTDSGGDYNEQFF. The CDR3 DNA reads TGCAGCACTGATAGCGGGGGGGACTACAATGAGCAGTTCTTC.

This clonotype appeared a few times. This chain joins TRBV25-1 and TRBJ1-2; possible D gene TRBD1, 5 bases. CDR1 and CDR2 from the germline V gene are MGHDK and SYGVNS. The CDR3 covers 12 residues. Between the trimmed V and J ends, which lost 6 bases and 5 bases, there was a span of 10 bases. CDR3 region: CASSDWGYGYTF. CDR3 DNA sequence: TGTGCCAGCAGCGACTGGGGGTATGGCTACACCTTC.

V is TRBV5-1 and J is TRBJ2-3; 12 nucleotides match TRBD2. Germline CDR1 and CDR2: SGHRS and YFSETQ. This CDR3 spans 16 amino acids. With V trimmed by 0 bases and J by 8 bases, 7 bases remained unmatched. Written as DNA, the CDR3 is TGCGCCAGCAGCTTGGGACTAGCGGGGGCCATCTCTACGCAGTATTTT. It encodes CASSLGLAGAISTQYF.

V gene TRBV30 combines with J gene TRBJ1-5; a weak D match, TRBD1 (6 bases). V lost 4 bases to trimming and J lost 1 base, with 8 bases between them. Germline V gene sequence: CDR1 GTSNPN, CDR2 SVGIG (reference sequence). This CDR3 comprises 13 residues. CDR3 loop: CAWNRDSNQPQHF. DNA for the CDR3: TGTGCCTGGAACAGGGACAGCAATCAGCCCCAGCATTTT.

This clonotype was detected a few times. The chain couples TRBV5-1 to TRBJ2-3; 7 nucleotides match TRBD1. The CDR3 consists of 16 residues. CDR1 and CDR2 (germline): SGHRS, YFSETQ. V lost 1 base to trimming and J lost 3 bases; unmatched junction nucleotides: 8. The CDR3 region is CASSLRGQGVTDTQYF. In nucleotides, the CDR3 is TGCGCCAGCAGCTTGAGAGGGCAGGGGGTTACAGATACGCAGTATTTT. Filled out from reference TRBV5-1 and TRBJ2-3, the complete variable domain reads KAGVTQTPRYLIKTRGQQVTLSCSPISGHRSVSWYQQTPGQGLQFLFEYFSETQRNKGNFPGRFSGRQFSNSRSEMNVSTLELGDSALYLCASSLRGQGVTDTQYFGPGTRLTVL.

The chain joins TRBV7-3 to TRBJ2-3; D gene ambiguous. The V end was cut by 5 bases, the J end by 8 bases, with 14 bases between. The CDR3 contains 13 residues. Per germline, CDR1 SGHTA and CDR2 FQGTGA. CDR3 sequence (DNA): TGTGCCAGCAGCCCTCGACCTGGCGGTACGCAGTATTTT. This translates into CASSPRPGGTQYF.